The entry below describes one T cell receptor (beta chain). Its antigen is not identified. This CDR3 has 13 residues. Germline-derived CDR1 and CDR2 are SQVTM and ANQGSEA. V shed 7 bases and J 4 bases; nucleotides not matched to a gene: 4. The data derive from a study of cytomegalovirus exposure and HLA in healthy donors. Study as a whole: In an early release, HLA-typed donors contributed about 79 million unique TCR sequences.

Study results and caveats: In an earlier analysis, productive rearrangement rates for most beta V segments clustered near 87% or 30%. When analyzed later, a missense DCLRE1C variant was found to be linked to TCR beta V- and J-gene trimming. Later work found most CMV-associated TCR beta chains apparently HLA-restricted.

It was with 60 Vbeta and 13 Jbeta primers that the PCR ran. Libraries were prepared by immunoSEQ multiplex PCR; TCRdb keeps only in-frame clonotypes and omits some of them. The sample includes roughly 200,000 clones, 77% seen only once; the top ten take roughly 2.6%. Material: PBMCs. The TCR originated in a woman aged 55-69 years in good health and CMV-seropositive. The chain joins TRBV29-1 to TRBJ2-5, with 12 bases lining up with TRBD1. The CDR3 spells CSAGDRGRETQYF. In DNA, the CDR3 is TGCAGCGCGGGGGACAGGGGGCGAGAGACCCAGTACTTC.